This TCR beta chain was observed in a study of regulatory T cells in long-lasting Graves disease. The overall study: Graves' patients who were just diagnosed had used antithyroid drugs for under 3 months.

This clonotype was seen a few times. iRepertoire HTBI primers and Arm-PCR of CDR3 regions built TCR beta libraries. TCRdb redid the calling of the multiplex PCR reads with MiXCR, one entry per CDR3 protein. The data hold 350,000 to 500,000 distinct CDR3 sequences, with 15% to 20% observed a single time. The time point was: newly diagnosed GD, antithyroid drugs for less than 3 months. Extracted PBMC RNA gave rise to the TCR library. Germline V gene data show CDR1 as SGHTA and CDR2 as FQGTGA. The CDR3 totals 14 residues. The V gene end was trimmed by 4 bases and the J gene end by 7 bases; junction bases not matched to a gene: 6. These data were also filed under a second study, of T cells in Graves' hyperthyroidism and ophthalmopathy.

The material was peripheral blood mononuclear cells (PBMCs), obtained at new diagnosis, from a patient treated with antithyroid drugs. The chain combines TRBV7-3 with TRBJ2-1; 8 nucleotides align to TRBD2. The source is a woman between 18 and 29 years old with Graves disease. CDR3 region: CASSSPGGRNEQFF. Here the CDR3 DNA reads TGTGCCAGCAGCTCCCCGGGAGGGCGGAATGAGCAGTTCTTC.